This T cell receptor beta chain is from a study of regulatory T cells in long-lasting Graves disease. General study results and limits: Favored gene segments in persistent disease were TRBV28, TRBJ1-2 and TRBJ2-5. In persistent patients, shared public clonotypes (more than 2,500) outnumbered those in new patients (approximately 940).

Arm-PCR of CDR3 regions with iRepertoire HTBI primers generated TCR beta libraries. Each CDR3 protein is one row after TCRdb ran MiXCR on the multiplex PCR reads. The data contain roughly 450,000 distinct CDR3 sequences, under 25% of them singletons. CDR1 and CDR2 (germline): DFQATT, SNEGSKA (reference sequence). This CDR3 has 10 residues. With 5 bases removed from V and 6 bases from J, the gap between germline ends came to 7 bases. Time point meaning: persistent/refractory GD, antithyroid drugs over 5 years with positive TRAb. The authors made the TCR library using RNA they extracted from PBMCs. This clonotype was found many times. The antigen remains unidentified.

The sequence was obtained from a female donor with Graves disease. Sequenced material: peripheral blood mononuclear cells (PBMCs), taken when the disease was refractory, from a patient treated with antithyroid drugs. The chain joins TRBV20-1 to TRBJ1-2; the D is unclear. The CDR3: CSAPEDGYTF. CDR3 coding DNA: TGCAGTGCTCCCGAGGATGGCTACACCTTC.